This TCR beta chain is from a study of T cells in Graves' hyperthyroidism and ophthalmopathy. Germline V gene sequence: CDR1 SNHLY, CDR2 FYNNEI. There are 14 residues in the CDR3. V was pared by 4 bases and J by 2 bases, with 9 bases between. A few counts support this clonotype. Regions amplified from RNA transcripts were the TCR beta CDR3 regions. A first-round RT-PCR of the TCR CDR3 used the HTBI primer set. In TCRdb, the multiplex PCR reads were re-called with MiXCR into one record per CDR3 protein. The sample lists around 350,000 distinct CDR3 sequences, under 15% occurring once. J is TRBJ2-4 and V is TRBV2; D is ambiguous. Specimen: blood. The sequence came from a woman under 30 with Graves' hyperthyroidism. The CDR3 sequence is CASSATEPKNIQYF. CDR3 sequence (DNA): TGTGCCAGCAGTGCGACGGAACCCAAAAACATTCAGTACTTC.